This paragraph reports one TCR beta chain. TCRdb reanalysed the 5' RACE reads using MiXCR and keeps one entry per CDR3 protein. Here the sample spans some 80,000 distinct CDR3 sequences, roughly 12% being singletons. This sample is drawn from a study of early T cells in non-severe SARS-CoV-2 infection. Source: whole blood, taken at baseline. The receptor comes from an adult who was a healthcare worker with PCR-confirmed SARS-CoV-2 infection or an uninfected control (not recorded which). The donor label of this sample is uncertain.

This chain's CDR3 is CASSQDRNRPWTEAFF. The CDR3 nucleotides read TGTGCCAGCAGCCAAGATAGGAACAGGCCTTGGACTGAAGCTTTCTTT. The gene calls are TRBV14 and TRBJ1-1, with D possibly matching TRBD1 (5 bases). Germline CDR1 is SGHDN and CDR2 is FVKESK. This CDR3 has 16 residues. V lost 0 bases and J lost 5, with 16 bases in between.